A single T cell receptor beta chain is shown here with its context. What antigen it recognizes has not been identified. Per-base qualities were not stored, and no clone one base away is much larger. Libraries were built with the immunoSEQ multiplex PCR assay. For the multiplex PCR, a mixture combining 60 forward primers for TCR Vbeta segments and 13 reverse primers for TCR Jbeta segments was used. The CDR3 region of rearranged TCR beta genes was amplified from genomic DNA by a multiplex PCR assay. The Illumina HiSeq System was used to sequence the amplified TCR beta libraries as 87-base-pair reads. For the original study's pipeline: A later analysis counted around 72 million unique TCR beta chains across the 700 or so repertoires, and 10 million to 12 million of these chains were shared by at least two donors. A nearest-neighbor algorithm error-corrected the raw reads and collapsed the reads into unique sequences, merging closely related sequences to remove PCR and sequencing errors. Alignment of CDR3 sequences to IMGT reference sequences was used to assign V, D and J gene segments. For a sequence to be retained, a match of at least six nucleotides was required to both a V gene segment and a J gene segment. A rearrangement counted as productive if the CDR3 had no stop codons and remained in frame with V and J, and every other rearrangement counted as non-productive. CDR3 was defined according to IMGT convention as the region running from the second conserved V-encoded cysteine to the conserved J-encoded phenylalanine. The earlier analysis of a few hundred of the donors excluded any sequence lacking an unambiguous match to a single V gene segment. An earlier analysis of several hundred of the donors called V segments functional above 56.7% productive rearrangements and segregating when the between-donor standard deviation exceeded 5%. To diagnose cytomegalovirus status from the catalog of TCR beta chain sequences, a statistical classification framework was built. In a later analysis, TCR nucleotide sequences were compared against IMGT/GENE-DB human TR gene sequences so that V and J genes could be assigned. The TCRdist pipeline was used in a later analysis to assign CDR3 sequences and most-parsimonious VDJ recombination scenarios. In a later analysis, each TCR beta chain was defined by its CDR3 amino acid sequence together with its V-gene family, and reads lacking a unique V-gene family were excluded. In a later analysis, fewer than 600 highly shared, low-generation-probability nucleotide sequences were removed to address suspected cross-contamination and a sequencing artifact. For each public chain, a later analysis derived a clonal expansion index from normalized ranks of inferred template counts within each repertoire. In a later analysis, generation probabilities were computed with a VDJ recombination model fitted to out-of-frame rearrangements, and the resulting probabilities were checked against IGoR. In a later analysis, TCR-TCR, TCR-HLA and TCR-CMV co-occurrence was scored with hypergeometric tests, and a repertoire-size bias correction was applied to TCR pairs. False discovery rates were estimated in a later analysis by permuting HLA or CMV assignments 20 times. In a later analysis, co-occurring TCRs were grouped with DBSCAN, and TCRdist sequence similarity was added when clustering was performed within HLA-allele-positive subsets. Co-occurrence clustering excluded repertoires with fewer than 30,000 or more than 120,000 public chains, plus five with anomalous nucleotide sharing. This immuneACCESS table, as held by TCRdb, lists in-frame sequences with V and J called but not all clones. Of the missing ones, under half trace to an unresolved V gene in checked studies; the others have no known cause. The V and J calls and the clone size are those of that table, but D and trimming were determined from the DNA. The sample table shows roughly 200,000 clones, and more than 75% are seen once. The top ten constitute roughly 14% of the sample.

The data originate from a study of cytomegalovirus exposure and HLA in healthy donors (dated by TCRdb to 2016 to 2017). Turning to the overall study: An earlier analysis of around 600 of the donors reported about 250 Gb of sequence data and around 110 million unique TCR beta sequences from 190 million or so T cells. To predict cytomegalovirus infection status, the study combined high-throughput TCR immunosequencing, statistical association of individual TCRs with disease status, and machine learning. HLA typing included class I and class II loci at four-digit resolution. Of the 350 to 450 genotyped donors, over 80% were placed in the genetic ancestry cluster associated with self-reported Caucasian donors. Every repertoire in the discovery cohort had been generated on one and the same sequencing platform. The T cell repertoires of several hundred subjects were profiled by immunosequencing and related to cytomegalovirus serostatus. To decide whether each TCR beta V gene segment behaved as functional or pseudogenic, an earlier analysis of fewer than 750 of the donors relied on high-throughput TCR beta sequencing. Several DR-DQ haplotypes were treated as single units for association and clustering because of strong linkage in the cohort. In addition to the first cohort of approximately 650 subjects, a separate validation cohort of around 110 different subjects was used. A later analysis re-analyzed previously published TCR beta repertoires from about 730 donors and added high-resolution HLA genotyping to study TCR occurrence patterns. Among over 350 genotyped donors of the cohort, an average of approximately 250,000 unique TCR beta nucleotide sequences were sequenced per donor, roughly 18% of them non-productive. Rather than drawing on any new phenotypic data, the later analysis identified candidate immune exposures from TCR beta sequences and the way those sequences occurred across donors. The number of typed donors differed by locus: roughly 620-640 for A, B, C, DRB1 and DQB1; 522 for DQA1; 606 for DPA1; and some 430 for DPB1. An early release that covered several hundred HLA-typed donors contained approximately 320 gigabases of sequencing data and around 80 million unique TCR sequences. A later genetic analysis took genome-wide SNP genotypes for about 65% of the 666 donors and used that subset as a discovery cohort. Donor age, sex, ethnicity and CMV serostatus were compiled alongside the repertoire data. The study aimed to test whether signatures of past pathogen exposure could be identified by cataloging public T cell receptors. On the study overall, not on this receptor specifically: A further reported finding was that TCR beta sequences accurately predicted the HLA-A and HLA-B alleles for most subjects in the first cohort. Cytomegalovirus status was reported to be diagnosed by the classifier with high specificity and sensitivity in both the original and validation cohorts. V-gene and J-gene trimming of TCR beta chains was associated with a missense DCLRE1C variant in a later genetic analysis, and the association was replicated in an independent cohort. According to the authors, the approach could potentially be generalized to other disease states and immunological phenotypes. CMV serostatus was the only immune exposure information available for the cohort. A cluster of highly shared sequence variants was judged likely to be a technical artifact of the sequencing pipeline. Only TCR beta chains were sequenced in this cohort, and the absence of alpha or paired-chain data limited detectable features. In an earlier analysis of approximately 600 of the donors, most TCR beta V segments were observed in productive rearrangements about 87% or about 30% of the time, broadly matching IMGT annotations. While some public TCRs were present in many individuals, most TCR sequences turned up only very rarely across donors. A total of fewer than 200 TCR beta chains were listed by the study as associated with cytomegalovirus. In a later analysis, TCR association rates were found to vary across HLA loci, with the most associated TCRs seen for DRB1 alleles and the fewest for HLA-C alleles. A later analysis found that most CMV-associated TCR beta chains appeared HLA-restricted, with HLA associations seemingly driven largely by CMV exposure. In a later analysis, several top co-occurrence clusters were reported to appear linked to parvovirus B19, influenza, CMV and Epstein-Barr virus. Correlated functional status among segregating V segments might reflect linkage disequilibrium, but an unknown experimental factor could not be ruled out. A later genetic analysis reported fewer N-insertions in productive TCRs among donors in an Asian-associated ancestry cluster than the roughly 720-donor mean. The presence/absence analyses assumed that sequencing depth was roughly uniform across donors, and that assumption may not be true. The 87-base-pair reads could not distinguish some IMGT-functional V segments, including TRBV6-2 and TRBV6-3, so those segments were excluded. Because some donors lacked HLA typing at each locus, the association tests relied only on the typed subset. Because counts were too low, 15 to 20 rarely observed V segments, including chromosome 9 orphons, were excluded from the earlier analysis of some 590 of the donors. When HLA alleles, especially DR and DQ, strongly co-occurred, TCR associations were difficult to assign to individual alleles. In vitro tests confirmed that a few of the cytomegalovirus-associated TCR beta chains recognize cytomegalovirus antigens. Specific HLA alleles were associated with about 17,000 TCR beta sequences at a false discovery rate of 0.05 in a later analysis. In a later analysis, HLA-associated TCR beta chains showed more clonal expansion and lower generation probabilities than non-associated chains that were equally common.

After removal of 5 bases from V and 3 bases from J, the junction retains 2 bases not matched to a gene. From the germline V gene, CDR1 is SQVTM and CDR2 is ANQGSEA. The CDR3 contains 12 residues, cysteine and phenylalanine counted. Only CDR3 DNA remains: 36 bases, in frame from the first base. In total, about 650 healthy bone marrow donors made up the cohort. All cohort members were sampled while nominally healthy, although unrecorded immune exposures were likely present. The donor was CMV seropositive and was included in the group of about 290 seropositive cohort members. A peripheral blood sample was provided by each donor, and peripheral blood mononuclear cells were used for TCR beta sequencing. The Qiagen DNeasy Blood Extraction Kit was used to extract genomic DNA from the blood cell samples.

The sequence joins TRBV29-1 to TRBJ2-3; 7 bases in the middle match TRBD2. Sequences were obtained from PBMCs. This clonotype originated in a woman aged 25 to 39 in good health and CMV-seropositive. The CDR3 in this case is CSVRGSTDTQYF. The nucleotide sequence reads TGCAGCGTTCGCGGGAGTACAGATACGCAGTATTTT.